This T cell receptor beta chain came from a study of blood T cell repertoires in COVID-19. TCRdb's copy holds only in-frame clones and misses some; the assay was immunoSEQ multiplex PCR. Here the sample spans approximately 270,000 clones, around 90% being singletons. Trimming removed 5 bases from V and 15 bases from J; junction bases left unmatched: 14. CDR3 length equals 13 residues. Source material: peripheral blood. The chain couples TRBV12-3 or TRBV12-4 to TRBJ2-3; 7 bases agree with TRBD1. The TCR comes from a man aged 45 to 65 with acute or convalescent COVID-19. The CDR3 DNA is TGTGCCAGCAGTACCGGGACAGCTACCGTTCTCTATTTT. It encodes CASSTGTATVLYF.